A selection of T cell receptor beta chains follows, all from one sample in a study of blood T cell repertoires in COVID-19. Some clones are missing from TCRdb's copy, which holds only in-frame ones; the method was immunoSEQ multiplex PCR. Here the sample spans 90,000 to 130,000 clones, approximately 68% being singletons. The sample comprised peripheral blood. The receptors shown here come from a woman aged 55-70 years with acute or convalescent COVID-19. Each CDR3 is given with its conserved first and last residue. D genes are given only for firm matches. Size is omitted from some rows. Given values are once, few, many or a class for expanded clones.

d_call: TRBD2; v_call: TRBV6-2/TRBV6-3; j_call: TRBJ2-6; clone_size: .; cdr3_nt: TGTGCCAGCAGCCTTAGCGGGGGCTCTGGGGCCAACGTCCTGACTTTC; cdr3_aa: CASSLSGGSGANVLTF
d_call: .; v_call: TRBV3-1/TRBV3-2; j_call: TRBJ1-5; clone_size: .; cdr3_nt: TGTGCCAGCAGAACACAGGGCTGGAGCAATCAGCCCCAGCATTTT; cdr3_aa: CASRTQGWSNQPQHF
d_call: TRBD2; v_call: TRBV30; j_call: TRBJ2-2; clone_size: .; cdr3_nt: TGTGCCTGGAGTGTAGCGGGGGTAGAGACCGGGGAGCTGTTTTTT; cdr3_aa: CAWSVAGVETGELFF
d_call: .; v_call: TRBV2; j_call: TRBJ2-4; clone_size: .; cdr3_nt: TGTGCCAGCCAGGGACTAGCCAAAAACATTCAGTACTTC; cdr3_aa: CASQGLAKNIQYF
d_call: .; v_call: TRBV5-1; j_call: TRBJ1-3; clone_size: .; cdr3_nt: TGCGCCAGCAGCCAGGACATTCCGGGAAACACCATATATTTT; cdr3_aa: CASSQDIPGNTIYF
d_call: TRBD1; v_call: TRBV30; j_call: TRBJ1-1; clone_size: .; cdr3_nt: TGTGCCTGGAGGGACAGGGGTCGGTACACTGAAGCTTTCTTT; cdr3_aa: CAWRDRGRYTEAFF
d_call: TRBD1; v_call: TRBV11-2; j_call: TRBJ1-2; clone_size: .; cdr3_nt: TGTGCCAGCAGCTTAGTCCGCCGGGGGACAGGGGGCGGTTATTATGGCTACACCTTC; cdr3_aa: CASSLVRRGTGGGYYGYTF
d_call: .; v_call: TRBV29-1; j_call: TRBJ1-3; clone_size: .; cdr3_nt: TGCAGCGCCTACAGGGCTGGAAACACCATATATTTT; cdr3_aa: CSAYRAGNTIYF
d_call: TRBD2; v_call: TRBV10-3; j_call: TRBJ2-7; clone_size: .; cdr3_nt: TGTGCCATCAGTGGCACCCCCTCCCTAGCGGGGGGGACCTACGAGCAGTACTTC; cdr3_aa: CAISGTPSLAGGTYEQYF
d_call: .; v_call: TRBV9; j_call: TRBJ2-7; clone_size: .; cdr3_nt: TGTGCCAGCAGCGCCGGGACAATAGGATACGAGCAGTACTTC; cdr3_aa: CASSAGTIGYEQYF
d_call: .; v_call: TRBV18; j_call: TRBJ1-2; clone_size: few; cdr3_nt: TGTGCCAGCTCACAGACAAACGAAGGCTACACCTTC; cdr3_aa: CASSQTNEGYTF
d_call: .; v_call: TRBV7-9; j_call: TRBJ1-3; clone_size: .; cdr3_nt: TGTGCCAGCAGCTCCTCGTCTGGAAACACCATATATTTT; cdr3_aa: CASSSSSGNTIYF
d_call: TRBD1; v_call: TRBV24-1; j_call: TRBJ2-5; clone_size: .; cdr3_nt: TGTGCCACCAGTGATCCGGGACAGGGTCGAGAGACCCAGTACTTC; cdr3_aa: CATSDPGQGRETQYF
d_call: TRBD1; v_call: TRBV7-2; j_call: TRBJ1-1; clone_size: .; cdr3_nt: TGTGCCAGCAGCCCGGACAGGGGTGCCACTGAAGCTTTCTTT; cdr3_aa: CASSPDRGATEAFF
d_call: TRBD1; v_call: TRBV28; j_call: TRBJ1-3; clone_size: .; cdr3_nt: TGTGCCAGCAGAACGACAGGGGGCGCGAACACCATATATTTT; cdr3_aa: CASRTTGGANTIYF
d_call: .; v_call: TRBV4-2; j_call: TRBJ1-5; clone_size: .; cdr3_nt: TGTGCCAGCAGCCAAGAAGGAGGGAATAGCAATCAGCCCCAGCATTTT; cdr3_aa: CASSQEGGNSNQPQHF
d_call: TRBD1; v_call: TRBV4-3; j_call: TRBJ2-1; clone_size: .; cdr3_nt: TGCGCCAGCAGCCAACCGGGACAGACGGAGGATGAGCAGTTCTTC; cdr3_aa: CASSQPGQTEDEQFF
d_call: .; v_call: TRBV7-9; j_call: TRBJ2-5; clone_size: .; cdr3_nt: TGTGCCAGCAGCTTTACGGGACTCCAAGAGACCCAGTACTTC; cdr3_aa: CASSFTGLQETQYF
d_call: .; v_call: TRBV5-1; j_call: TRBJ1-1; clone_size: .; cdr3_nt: TGCGCCAGCAGAGTTCGATGGACTAACACTGAAGCTTTCTTT; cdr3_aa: CASRVRWTNTEAFF
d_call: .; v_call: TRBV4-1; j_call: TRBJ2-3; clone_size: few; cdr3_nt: TGCGCCAGCAGCCAAGCCATGAGCACAGATACGCAGTATTTT; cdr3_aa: CASSQAMSTDTQYF
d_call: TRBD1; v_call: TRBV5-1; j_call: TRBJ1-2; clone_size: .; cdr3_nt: TGCGCCAGCAGCCCCAGACAGGGGGAGGGCTACACCTTC; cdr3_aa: CASSPRQGEGYTF
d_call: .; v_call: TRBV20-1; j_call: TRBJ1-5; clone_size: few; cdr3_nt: TGCAGTGCTAGTTTCCCCTCCCCCAATCAGCCCCAGCATTTT; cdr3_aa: CSASFPSPNQPQHF
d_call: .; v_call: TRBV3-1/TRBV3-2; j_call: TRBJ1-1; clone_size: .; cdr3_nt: TGTGCCAGCAGCCAAGGGGCGCCCACTGAAGCTTTCTTT; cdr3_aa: CASSQGAPTEAFF
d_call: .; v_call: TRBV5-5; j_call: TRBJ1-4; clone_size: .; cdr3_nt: TGTGCCAGCAGATCCACCAGTACAGACAATGAAAAACTGTTTTTT; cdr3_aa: CASRSTSTDNEKLFF
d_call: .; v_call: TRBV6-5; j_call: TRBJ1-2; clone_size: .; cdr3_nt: TGTGCCAGCAGGGACAGTAGCTCTGGCTACACCTTC; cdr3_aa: CASRDSSSGYTF
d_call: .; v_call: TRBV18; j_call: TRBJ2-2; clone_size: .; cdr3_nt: TGTGCCAGCTCACCCCAGGGAAACACCGGGGAGCTGTTTTTT; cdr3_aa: CASSPQGNTGELFF
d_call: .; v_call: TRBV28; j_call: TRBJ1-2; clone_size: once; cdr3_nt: TGTGCCAGCAGTTTGAGCCAGGGGTACTATGGCTACACCTTC; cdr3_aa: CASSLSQGYYGYTF
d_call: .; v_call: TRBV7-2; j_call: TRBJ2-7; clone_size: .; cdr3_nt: TGTGCCAGCAGCTTAGCCAGTACAGGGTACGAGCAGTACTTC; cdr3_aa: CASSLASTGYEQYF
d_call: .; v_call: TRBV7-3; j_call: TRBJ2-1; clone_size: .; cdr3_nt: TGTGCCAGCAGCTCCTCCCCAGCAGGGCGTTTCAATGAGCAGTTCTTC; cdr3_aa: CASSSSPAGRFNEQFF
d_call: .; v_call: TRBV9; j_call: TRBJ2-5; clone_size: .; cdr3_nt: TGTGCCAGCAGCGTAGGTAGAATTAACCAAGAGACCCAGTACTTC; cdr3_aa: CASSVGRINQETQYF
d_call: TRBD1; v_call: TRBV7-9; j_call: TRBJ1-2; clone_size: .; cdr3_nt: TGTGCCAGCAGATTCGGACAGGCATATGGCTACACCTTC; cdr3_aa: CASRFGQAYGYTF
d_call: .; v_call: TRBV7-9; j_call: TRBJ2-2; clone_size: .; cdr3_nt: TGTGCCAGCAGCTACCGGGGGACCGGGGAGCTGTTTTTT; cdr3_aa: CASSYRGTGELFF
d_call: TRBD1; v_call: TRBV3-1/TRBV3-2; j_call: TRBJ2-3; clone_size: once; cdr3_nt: TGTGCCAGCAGCCCGGCGGGACAGGGCCTTCTTGGGGGAGATACGCAGTATTTT; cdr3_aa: CASSPAGQGLLGGDTQYF
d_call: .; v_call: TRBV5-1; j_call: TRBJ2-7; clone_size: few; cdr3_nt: TGCGCCAGCGCATCGCCTGCGGGTTACGAGCAGTACTTC; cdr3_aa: CASASPAGYEQYF
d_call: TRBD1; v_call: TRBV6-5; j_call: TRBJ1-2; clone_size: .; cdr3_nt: TGTGCCAGCAGTTACGGGACGACAGGGACTAACTATGGCTACACCTTC; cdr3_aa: CASSYGTTGTNYGYTF
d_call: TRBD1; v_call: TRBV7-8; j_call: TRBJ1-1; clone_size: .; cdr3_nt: TGTGCCAGCAGCGTAACCGGGACAGACATGAACACTGAAGCTTTCTTT; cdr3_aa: CASSVTGTDMNTEAFF